A selection of T cell receptor beta chains follows, all from one sample in a study of robustness of blood B and T cell sequencing. TCRdb called the PCR reads again in MiXCR, with one record for every CDR3 protein. The table lists 3,000 to 4,000 distinct CDR3 sequences, 50% of them singletons. Sequencing was carried out using peripheral blood. These receptors all stem from a human donor in good health. Each CDR3 is given with its conserved first and last residue. D genes are given only for firm matches. Rows give clone size only sometimes, using once, few, many, or a class for an expanded clone.

v_call,j_call,clone_size,d_call,cdr3_nt,cdr3_aa
TRBV7-9,TRBJ2-3,few,NA,TGTGCCAGCAGCTCACCACTAGCCAAGAACACAGATACGCAGTATTTT,CASSSPLAKNTDTQYF
TRBV6-1,TRBJ1-2,once,NA,TGTGCCAGCAGTGTTCTGAACAGTTATGGCTACACCTTC,CASSVLNSYGYTF
TRBV29-1,TRBJ1-2,NA,NA,TGCAGCGTTGAGCCACAGCAGCCCCCGTATGGCTACACCTTC,CSVEPQQPPYGYTF
TRBV30,TRBJ1-2,large,NA,TGTGCCTGGAGGAAGGGAACCCTTAACTATGGCTACACCTTC,CAWRKGTLNYGYTF
TRBV5-1,TRBJ2-5,NA,TRBD2,TGCGCCAGCAGCTCGGGACTAGCGGATCTGTACCAAGAGACCCAGTACTTC,CASSSGLADLYQETQYF
TRBV4-1,TRBJ1-6,once,NA,TGCGCCAGCAGCCAAGATGGGACTATCACTTCCATCTATAATTCACCCCTCCACTTT,CASSQDGTITSIYNSPLHF
TRBV6-5,TRBJ2-4,few,NA,TGTGCCAGCAGTTACTCGTACTCAGGGGGAGGGGAAAACATTCAGTACTTC,CASSYSYSGGGENIQYF
TRBV7-2,TRBJ2-3,NA,NA,TGTGCCAGCAGCCCACCCGGGGATCGGGCTGCAAATACGCAGTATTTT,CASSPPGDRAANTQYF
TRBV18,TRBJ2-6,once,NA,TGTGCCAGCTCCCAACAGTCTCCCGGGGCCAACGTCCTGACTTTC,CASSQQSPGANVLTF
TRBV3-1,TRBJ2-2,NA,TRBD1,TGTGCCAGCAGCCACCGACAGGGATCCGGGGAGCTGTTTTTT,CASSHRQGSGELFF
TRBV7-2,TRBJ2-6,NA,NA,TGTGCCAGCAGCCCCCGCGGGGCTGGGGCCAACGTCCTGACTTTC,CASSPRGAGANVLTF
TRBV9,TRBJ1-1,NA,NA,TGTGCCAGCAGCCCCCAGGGAGGCACTGAAGCTTTCTTT,CASSPQGGTEAFF
TRBV29-1,TRBJ2-1,few,NA,TGCAGCGCCCGCCCGGGGGTAAATGAGCAGTTCTTC,CSARPGVNEQFF
TRBV5-5,TRBJ2-7,NA,NA,TGTGCCAGCAGCTTTGGTGGGGTGGGTTCCTACGAGCAGTACTTC,CASSFGGVGSYEQYF
TRBV7-9,TRBJ1-1,NA,NA,TGTGCCAGCAGCCTTACAGAGGACACTGAAGCTTTCTTT,CASSLTEDTEAFF
TRBV4-1,TRBJ1-2,large,TRBD1,TGCGCCAGCAGCCAAGGTGGACAGGGTGGCTATGGCTACACCTTC,CASSQGGQGGYGYTF
TRBV7-2,TRBJ1-2,once,NA,TGTGCCAGCAGCTTATTCACCGGGCCCAACTATGGCTACACCTTC,CASSLFTGPNYGYTF
TRBV15,TRBJ2-3,NA,TRBD1,TGTGCCACCAGAGTGGGACAGCTCACAGATACGCAGTATTTT,CATRVGQLTDTQYF
TRBV27,TRBJ2-1,few,NA,TGTGCCAGCAGTTTATACGGGGGGCTCAATGAGCAGTTCTTC,CASSLYGGLNEQFF
TRBV2,TRBJ1-2,NA,TRBD1,TGTGCCAGCAGGGACCCGGACAGGGGGCTCTATGGCTACACCTTC,CASRDPDRGLYGYTF
TRBV5-1,TRBJ1-2,NA,TRBD1,TGCGCCAGCAGCGACCCAGGACAGGGAGTAGCTGGCTACACCTTC,CASSDPGQGVAGYTF
TRBV10-3,TRBJ2-7,NA,TRBD1,TGTGCCATCAGTGAGATCGGGACAGGGGACGGGGAGCAGTACTTC,CAISEIGTGDGEQYF
TRBV14,TRBJ2-1,few,NA,TGTGCCAGCAGCCAAGATTCGTCACAGGGACGCGAGCAGTTCTTC,CASSQDSSQGREQFF
TRBV6-1,TRBJ1-2,NA,NA,TGTGCCAGCAGTCAATCTGGACACCCTTCCCCCTACACCTTC,CASSQSGHPSPYTF
TRBV10-3,TRBJ1-2,NA,NA,TGTGCCATCAGTCCAGACAGCCTCTATGGCTACACCTTC,CAISPDSLYGYTF
TRBV20-1,TRBJ1-2,NA,NA,TGCAGTGCTGGGAGGGGGGCGTCGGGCTACACCTTC,CSAGRGASGYTF
TRBV12-3/TRBV12-4,TRBJ2-3,few,NA,TGTGCCAGCACTCCCCTCGGGGACCACACAGATACGCAGTATTTT,CASTPLGDHTDTQYF
TRBV12-3/TRBV12-4,TRBJ2-7,NA,TRBD2,TGTGCCAGCAGTCTCTCCGGACTAGCGGGGGCATCCTACGAGCAGTACTTC,CASSLSGLAGASYEQYF
TRBV6-6,TRBJ1-2,NA,NA,TGTGCCAGCAGGACGACAGACTATGGCTACACCTTC,CASRTTDYGYTF
TRBV13,TRBJ2-6,once,NA,TGTGCCAGCGATCGAACCTCTGGGGCCAACGTCCTGACTTTC,CASDRTSGANVLTF
TRBV11-3,TRBJ1-1,few,NA,TGTGCCAGCAGTGTGGGGAACACTGAAGCTTTCTTT,CASSVGNTEAFF
TRBV2,TRBJ2-3,NA,NA,TGTGCCAGCAGTCTAGGGATCAGCACAGATACGCAGTATTTT,CASSLGISTDTQYF
TRBV30,TRBJ1-1,NA,NA,TGTGCCTGGAACCTCATGGAGCAGGGGAACACTGAAGCTTTCTTT,CAWNLMEQGNTEAFF
TRBV6-5,TRBJ1-5,NA,NA,TGTGCCAGCAGTTCTCCTAGATTCAATCAGCCCCAGCATTTT,CASSSPRFNQPQHF
TRBV5-1,TRBJ1-6,NA,NA,TGCGCCAGCAGCTTCGCCCCCAAGGACAATCTGGATTCACCCCTCCACTTT,CASSFAPKDNLDSPLHF
TRBV7-7,TRBJ2-1,NA,TRBD2,TGTGCCAGCAGCTCCGGGACTAGCGCCTACAATGAGCAGTTCTTC,CASSSGTSAYNEQFF
TRBV12-3/TRBV12-4,TRBJ2-7,NA,NA,TGTGCCAGCAGTTTAGCGGGTTCCTCCTACGAGCAGTACTTC,CASSLAGSSYEQYF
TRBV14,TRBJ1-1,NA,TRBD1,TGTGCCAGCAGCCAAAGGACGGGACAGGGGGCGTCTGAAGCTTTCTTT,CASSQRTGQGASEAFF
TRBV5-1,TRBJ2-3,NA,NA,TGCGCCAGCAGCTTGCAGGTGGCGACAGATACGCAGTATTTT,CASSLQVATDTQYF
TRBV30,TRBJ1-2,NA,NA,TGTGCCTGGAGTGTAGAGGGGGTTAACTATGGCTACACCTTC,CAWSVEGVNYGYTF
TRBV30,TRBJ2-3,few,TRBD2,TGTGCCTGGAGAGTAGCGGGGGGGCCGAGTACGCAGTATTTT,CAWRVAGGPSTQYF
TRBV5-1,TRBJ2-7,NA,TRBD2,TGCGCCAGCGGGCTAGCGGGGAACTCCTACGAGCAGTACTTC,CASGLAGNSYEQYF
TRBV7-8,TRBJ2-4,NA,TRBD2,TGTGCCAGCAGCCTTGGACTAGAGAGAAACATTCAGTACTTC,CASSLGLERNIQYF
TRBV6-5,TRBJ1-5,NA,TRBD1,TGTGCCAGCAGTTACGGTTCAGGGGGTAATCAGCCCCAGCATTTT,CASSYGSGGNQPQHF
TRBV7-8,TRBJ1-5,NA,NA,TGTGCCAGCAGCCAGAATAGCAATCAGCCCCAGCATTTT,CASSQNSNQPQHF
TRBV11-2,TRBJ2-3,NA,NA,TGTGCCAGCAGCTTAGTCCTGGGGATAAACACAGATACGCAGTATTTT,CASSLVLGINTDTQYF
TRBV5-1,TRBJ1-6,NA,TRBD1,TGCGCCAGCAGCTCGGGACAGGGGACTGAACCCCTCCACTTT,CASSSGQGTEPLHF